The present T cell receptor beta chain was sequenced within a study of beta chain features in type 1 diabetes. This clone has a handful of counts. The antigen remains unidentified. Regarding the study as a whole: HLA effects on TCRB rearrangement stayed unresolved here. A moderate, significant TCRB CDR3 shortening appeared in type 1 diabetes across four CD4+ subsets.

Every bit of the isolated RNA underwent reverse transcription, so sequencing read expressed TCRB transcripts. Sequencing used immunoSEQ multiplex PCR; TCRdb keeps in-frame clones, though not all of them. The table records around 280,000 clones, approximately 16% of them present only once. Germline lookup yields CDR1 SGHTA and CDR2 FQGNSA. With V trimmed by 6 bases and J by 9 bases, 14 bases remained unmatched. This CDR3 is 15 amino acids long. Sequenced material: naive CD4+ T cells from blood. This chain uses TRBV7-2 with TRBJ2-1; 7 bases match TRBD2. The TCR sequence derives from a man between 18 and 29 years old with type 1 diabetes. The CDR3 loop is CASRRFGGGPGEQFF. CDR3 sequence (DNA): TGTGCCAGCAGACGTTTTGGGGGAGGGCCTGGTGAGCAGTTCTTC.